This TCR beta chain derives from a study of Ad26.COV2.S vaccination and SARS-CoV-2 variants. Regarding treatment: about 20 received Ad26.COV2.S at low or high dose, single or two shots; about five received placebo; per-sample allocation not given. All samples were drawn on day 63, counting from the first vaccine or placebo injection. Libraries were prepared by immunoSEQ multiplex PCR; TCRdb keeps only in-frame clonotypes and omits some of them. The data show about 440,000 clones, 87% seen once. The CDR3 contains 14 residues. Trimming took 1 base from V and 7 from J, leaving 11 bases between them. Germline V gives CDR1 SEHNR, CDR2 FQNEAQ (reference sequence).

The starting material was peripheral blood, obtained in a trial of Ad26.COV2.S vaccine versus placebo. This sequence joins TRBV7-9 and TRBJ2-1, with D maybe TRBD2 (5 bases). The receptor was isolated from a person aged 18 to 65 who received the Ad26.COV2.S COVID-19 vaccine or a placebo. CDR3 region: CASSLGTGINEQFF. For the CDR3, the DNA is TGTGCCAGCAGCTTAGGGACTGGGATTAATGAGCAGTTCTTC. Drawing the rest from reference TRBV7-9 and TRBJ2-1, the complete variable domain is DTGVSQNPRHKITKRGQNVTFRCDPISEHNRLYWYRQTLGQGPEFLTYFQNEAQLEKSRLLSDRFSAERPKGSFSTLEIQRTEQGDSAMYLCASSLGTGINEQFFGPGTRLTVL.